This is a list of T cell receptor beta chains from one sample in a study of early T cells in non-severe SARS-CoV-2 infection. In TCRdb, the 5' RACE reads were re-called with MiXCR into one record per CDR3 protein. The sample includes some 80,000 distinct CDR3 sequences, 10% to 15% of them seen just once. The sample consisted of whole blood, taken at baseline. Receptor source: an adult who was a healthcare worker with PCR-confirmed SARS-CoV-2 infection or an uninfected control (not recorded which). The donor label of this sample is uncertain. CDR3s include the opening cysteine and the closing phenylalanine or tryptophan. The D gene is left open where the match is weak. Only some rows state a clone size, as once, few, many or a class for expanded clones.

cdr3_nt cdr3_aa j_call clone_size v_call d_call
TGTGCCAGCAGCTTAGACCCGGGGAGCTCTGGGGCCAACGTCCTGACTTTC CASSLDPGSSGANVLTF TRBJ2-6 few TRBV4-2 .
TGCAGTGCTAGAGGGGGTAGGATAGGAGGTCCCTACGAGCAGTACTTC CSARGGRIGGPYEQYF TRBJ2-7 few TRBV20-1 .
TGTGCCAGCAGCCCAAAGTCGGGGGGGATGGGGCAGTATTTT CASSPKSGGMGQYF TRBJ2-3 few TRBV9 TRBD2
TGCGCCAGCAGCCAAGACAACTATGGCTACACCTTC CASSQDNYGYTF TRBJ1-2 many TRBV4-3 .
TGTGCCAGCAGTGATCAGGGTTATCAGCCCCAGCATTTT CASSDQGYQPQHF TRBJ1-5 many TRBV25-1 .
TGTGCCAGCAGTGCAGGGGGACTAGCGGTCAAAGAGACCCAGTACTTC CASSAGGLAVKETQYF TRBJ2-5 many TRBV6-2/TRBV6-3 TRBD2
TGTGCCAGCAGTTTAACCAGCGGGGGCTATGAGCAGTTCTTC CASSLTSGGYEQFF TRBJ2-1 few TRBV27 TRBD2
TGTGCCAGCAGCCCGGCCCCCAGGGGGCCCTACGAGCAGTACTTC CASSPAPRGPYEQYF TRBJ2-7 many TRBV7-6 TRBD1
TGTGCCAGCAGCTTAGTTGGGACTAGCGGGGACAATGAGCAGTTCTTC CASSLVGTSGDNEQFF TRBJ2-1 few TRBV7-2 TRBD2
TGTGCCAGCAGCTTGGTGACTGAAGCTTTCTTT CASSLVTEAFF TRBJ1-1 many TRBV5-6 .
TGTGCCAGCACCGCGGGCAAAGCCTACGAGCAGTACTTC CASTAGKAYEQYF TRBJ2-7 medium-sized TRBV6-5 .
TGTGCCAGCAGTTATACGACTAGCGGGGAAGAGACCCAGTACTTC CASSYTTSGEETQYF TRBJ2-5 . TRBV12-3/TRBV12-4 TRBD2
TGCGCCAGCAGCTTGGTCGAAGCGGGCGGCCCTGGCTACACCTTC CASSLVEAGGPGYTF TRBJ1-2 . TRBV5-1 .
TGTGCCAGCGGTTCGGGGGGGATCTCACCCCTCCACTTT CASGSGGISPLHF TRBJ1-6 few TRBV11-2 .
TGTGCCAGCAGCCAAGATTGGGGAATGGCGCAGTATTTT CASSQDWGMAQYF TRBJ2-3 few TRBV14 .
TGTGCCAGCAAACAAGGGGGGCCGGGAAACACCATATATTTT CASKQGGPGNTIYF TRBJ1-3 . TRBV2 .
TGTGCCAGCAGCGCAAAACTTGGGAGCACTGAAGCTTTCTTT CASSAKLGSTEAFF TRBJ1-1 . TRBV7-3 .
TGCAGTGCCGCAAGGACAGTGCAAGAGACCCAGTACTTC CSAARTVQETQYF TRBJ2-5 . TRBV20-1 .
TGCGCCAGCAGCCAAATAGCGGGGACCTACAATGAGCAGTTCTTC CASSQIAGTYNEQFF TRBJ2-1 few TRBV4-3 TRBD2
TGTGCCAGCAGCTCCTCGGGGGAGACCCAGTACTTC CASSSSGETQYF TRBJ2-5 . TRBV11-2 .
TGTGCCAGCAGCTTCCGGGGGGGCAACAAACAGCCCCAGCATTTT CASSFRGGNKQPQHF TRBJ1-5 . TRBV7-2 .
TGTGCCAGCGCGTCGACTAGCGCGAGCGACGAGCAGTACTTC CASASTSASDEQYF TRBJ2-7 . TRBV9 TRBD2